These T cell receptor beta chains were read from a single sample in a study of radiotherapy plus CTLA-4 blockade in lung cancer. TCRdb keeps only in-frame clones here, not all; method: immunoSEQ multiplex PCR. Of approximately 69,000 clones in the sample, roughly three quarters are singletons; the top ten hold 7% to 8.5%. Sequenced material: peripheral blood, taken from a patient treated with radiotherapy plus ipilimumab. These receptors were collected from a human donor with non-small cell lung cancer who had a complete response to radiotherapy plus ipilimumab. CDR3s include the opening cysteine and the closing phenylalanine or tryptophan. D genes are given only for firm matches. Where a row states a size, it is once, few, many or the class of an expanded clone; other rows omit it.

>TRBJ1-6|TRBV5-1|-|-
TGCGCCAGCAGCTTAGGGAGAGGGAGCTCCTATAATTCACCCCTCCACTTT
CASSLGRGSSYNSPLHF
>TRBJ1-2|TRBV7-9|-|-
TGTGCCAGCAGCTCTCAGGACCTTGGGGGGTATTTAATCTATGGCTACACCTTC
CASSSQDLGGYLIYGYTF
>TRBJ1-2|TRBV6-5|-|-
TGTGCCAGCAGTTACGGACGCAGCGGGGGCTATGGCTACACCTTC
CASSYGRSGGYGYTF
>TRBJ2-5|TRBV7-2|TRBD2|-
TGTGCCAGCAGCCCTGGACTAGCGGGGGTGGGTAAGACCCAGTACTTC
CASSPGLAGVGKTQYF
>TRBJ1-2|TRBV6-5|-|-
TGTGCCAGCAGAGGGACTTCGAATAACGGTGGCTACACCTTC
CASRGTSNNGGYTF
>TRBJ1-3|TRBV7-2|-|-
TGTGCCAGCAGCTTAGGTTTCAGGTCCCGAGGAGGAAACACCATATATTTT
CASSLGFRSRGGNTIYF
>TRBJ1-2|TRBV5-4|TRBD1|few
TGTGCCAGCACCGCGGACAGGGGATTGCGTGGCTACACCTTC
CASTADRGLRGYTF
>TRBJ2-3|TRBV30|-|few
TGTGCCTGGAGTGTAGGGTTCACTAGCACAGATACGCAGTATTTT
CAWSVGFTSTDTQYF
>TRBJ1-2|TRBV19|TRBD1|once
TGTGCCAGTAATACACCAGGGGGCAGTGGCTACACCTTC
CASNTPGGSGYTF
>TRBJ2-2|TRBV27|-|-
TGTGCCAACGGGCGCGAAAGGTGGAGAGTCAAAAGAGAACACCGGGGAGCTGTTTTT
CANGRERWRVKREHRGAVF
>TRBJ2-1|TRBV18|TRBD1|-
TGTGCCAGCTCACTGGGACAGTTGATGATCAATGAGCAGTTCTTC
CASSLGQLMINEQFF
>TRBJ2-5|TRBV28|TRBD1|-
TGTGCCAGCAGCCCGGGGACAGGGGGCCAAGAGACCCAGTACTTC
CASSPGTGGQETQYF
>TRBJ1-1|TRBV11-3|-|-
TGTGCCAGCAGCTTAAGCGAATGGATCACTGAAGCTTTCTTT
CASSLSEWITEAFF
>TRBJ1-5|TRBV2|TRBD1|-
TGTGCCAGCAGTGAAGGCCCGACGGACAGGCTCAATCAGCCCCAGCATTTT
CASSEGPTDRLNQPQHF
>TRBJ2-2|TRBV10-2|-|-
TGCGCCAGCAGTGAGCCGGCGGGTCAGGGGATCACCGGGGAGCTGTTTTTT
CASSEPAGQGITGELFF
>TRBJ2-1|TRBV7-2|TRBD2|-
TGTGCCAGCAGCGCCCCCAGGGTTGGGACTAACAATTTGTTCTTC
CASSAPRVGTNNLFF
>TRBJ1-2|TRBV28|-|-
TGTGCCAGCAGTTCAACTTATGGCTACACCTTC
CASSSTYGYTF
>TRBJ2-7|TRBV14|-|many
TGTGCCAGCAGCTCACGGCGGGTCGAGCAGTACTTC
CASSSRRVEQYF
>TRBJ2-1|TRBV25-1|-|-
TGTGCCAGCAGTGAATATGTGGCTGGAGAGGAGGAGCAGTTCTTC
CASSEYVAGEEEQFF
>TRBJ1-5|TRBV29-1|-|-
TGCAGCGTTGAGGAGGAAGGTCAGCCCCAGCATTTT
CSVEEEGQPQHF
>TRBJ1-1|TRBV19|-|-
TGTGCCATTACGACAGGTGCGACTGAAGCTTTCTTT
CAITTGATEAFF
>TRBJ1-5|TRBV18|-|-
TGTGCCAGCTCACCAGGGTTGGGCGGCAATCAGCCCCAGCATTTT
CASSPGLGGNQPQHF
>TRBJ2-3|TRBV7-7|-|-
TGTGCTAGCAGCCTCGGGACGGGAGAGACAGATACGCAGTATTTT
CASSLGTGETDTQYF
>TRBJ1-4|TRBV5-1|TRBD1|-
TGCGCCAGCACCGGACAGGGTGCGGAAAGACTGTTTTTT
CASTGQGAERLFF
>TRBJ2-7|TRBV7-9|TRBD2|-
TGTGCCAGCAGCCCGGGACTAGCGGGGGTTCTCCGCTCCTACGAGCAGTACTTC
CASSPGLAGVLRSYEQYF
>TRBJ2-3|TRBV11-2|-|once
TGTGCCAGCAGGCAAAGGAAGACAGATACGCAGTATTTT
CASRQRKTDTQYF
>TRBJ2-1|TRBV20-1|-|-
TGCAGTGCTAGAGTTGTACATGAGCAGTTCTTC
CSARVVHEQFF
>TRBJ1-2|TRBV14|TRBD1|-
TGTGCCAGCAGCAGGAACAGGGGAGACTATGGCTACACCTTC
CASSRNRGDYGYTF
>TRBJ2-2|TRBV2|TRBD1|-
TGTGCCAGCAGGGGTCAGGGGGCGGCCACCGGGGAGCTGTTTTTT
CASRGQGAATGELFF
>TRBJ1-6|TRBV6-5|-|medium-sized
TGTGCCAGCAACCTGGCCGGCTTGAATTCACCCCTCCACTTT
CASNLAGLNSPLHF
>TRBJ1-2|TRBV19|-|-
TGTGCCAGTAGTATTGGAGGCTCCCCTGGCTACACCTTC
CASSIGGSPGYTF
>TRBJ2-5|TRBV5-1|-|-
TGCGCCAGCAGCTTGTTGGCCACCGGGGAGACCCAGTACTTC
CASSLLATGETQYF
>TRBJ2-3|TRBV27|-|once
TGTGCCAGCAGTTTAGGCCTATATAGCACAGATACGCAGTATTTT
CASSLGLYSTDTQYF
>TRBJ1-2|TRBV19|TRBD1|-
TGTGCCAGTAGTCCAGAAGAGGGGGCTCGCTATGGCTACACCTTC
CASSPEEGARYGYTF
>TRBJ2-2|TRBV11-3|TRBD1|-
TGTGCCAGCAGCGTAACAGGGGTCACCGGGGAGCTGTTTTTT
CASSVTGVTGELFF
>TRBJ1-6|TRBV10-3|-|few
TGTGCCAGCAACCTGGCCGGCTTGAATTCACCCCTCCACTTT
CASNLAGLNSPLHF
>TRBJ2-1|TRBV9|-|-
TGTGCCAGCAGCGTGGGGGCAGTCGGTGAGCAGTTCTTC
CASSVGAVGEQFF
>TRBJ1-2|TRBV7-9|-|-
TGTGCCAGCAGCCTCGGGGGCGCAGGGGCTAACTATGGCTACACCTTC
CASSLGGAGANYGYTF
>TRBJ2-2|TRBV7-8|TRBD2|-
TGTGCCAGCAGCACCGGACTAGCTAGGACCGGGGAGCTGTTTTTT
CASSTGLARTGELFF
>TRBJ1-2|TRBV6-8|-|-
TGTGCCAGCAGTTACGGGGGGGTTAACTATGGCTACACCTTC
CASSYGGVNYGYTF
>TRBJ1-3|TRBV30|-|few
TGTGCCTGGAGCTCCGAAAGGGTAGGAGGAAACACCATATATTTT
CAWSSERVGGNTIYF
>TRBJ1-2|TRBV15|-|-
TGTGCCACCAGCCTTCGCCGTGGCGCGAACTATGGCTACACCTTC
CATSLRRGANYGYTF
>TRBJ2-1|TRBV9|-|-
TGTGCCAGCAGCATCGGACAGCACAATGAGCAGTTCTTC
CASSIGQHNEQFF
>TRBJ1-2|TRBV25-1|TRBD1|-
TGTGCCAGCCTGACAGGGGGCGCGGGAGGCTACACCTTC
CASLTGGAGGYTF
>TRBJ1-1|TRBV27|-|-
TGTGCCAGCAGTTTATCGAGGGGCGCTTGGACTGAAGCTTTCTTT
CASSLSRGAWTEAFF
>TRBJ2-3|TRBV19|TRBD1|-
TGTGCTACGACTCCGGGACAGGGAATCACAGATACGCAGTATTTT
CATTPGQGITDTQYF
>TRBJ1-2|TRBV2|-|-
TGTGCCAGCAGTGAGGAAAACTATGGCTACACCTTC
CASSEENYGYTF
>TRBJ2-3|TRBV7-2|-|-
TGTGCCAGCAGCTCAGGGGAAGATACGCAGTATTTT
CASSSGEDTQYF
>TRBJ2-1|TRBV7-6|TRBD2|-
TGTGCCAGCAGCTTTGTCGGGAGGGCGGGGAGATCCTACAATGAGCAGTTCTTC
CASSFVGRAGRSYNEQFF
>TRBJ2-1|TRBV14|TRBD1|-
TGTGCCAGCAGCCAACTGACAGGGGTCTACAATGAGCAGTTCTTC
CASSQLTGVYNEQFF